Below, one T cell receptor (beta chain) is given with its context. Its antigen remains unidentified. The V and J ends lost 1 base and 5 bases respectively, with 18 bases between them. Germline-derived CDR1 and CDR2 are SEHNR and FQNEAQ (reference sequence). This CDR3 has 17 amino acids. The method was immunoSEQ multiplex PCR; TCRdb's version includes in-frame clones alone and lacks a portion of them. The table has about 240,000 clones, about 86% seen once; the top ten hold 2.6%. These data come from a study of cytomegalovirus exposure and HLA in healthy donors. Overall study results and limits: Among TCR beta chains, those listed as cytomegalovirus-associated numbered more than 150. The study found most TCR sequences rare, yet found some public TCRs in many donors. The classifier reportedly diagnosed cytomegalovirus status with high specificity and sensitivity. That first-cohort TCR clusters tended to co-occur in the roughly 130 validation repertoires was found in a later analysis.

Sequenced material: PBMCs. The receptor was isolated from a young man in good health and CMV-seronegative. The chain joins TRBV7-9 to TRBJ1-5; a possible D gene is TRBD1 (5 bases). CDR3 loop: CASSLGPAGGGDQPQHF. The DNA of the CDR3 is TGTGCCAGCAGCTTAGGGCCTGCCGGGGGAGGCGATCAGCCCCAGCATTTT.